The sequence of this T cell receptor (beta chain) was determined in a study of shared clonotypes between healthy human individuals. General observations from the study: Estimated clonotype richness was generally higher in naive than memory subsets.

This clone was seen only a few times. Antigen unknown. The data were produced by immunoSEQ multiplex PCR, yet TCRdb's version contains in-frame clones alone and is incomplete. The sample yields approximately 2,200,000 clones, under 95% seen once. Germline V gene lookup returns CDR1 GTSNPN and CDR2 SVGIG (reference sequence). Between the trimmed V and J ends, which lost 0 bases and 13 bases, there was a span of 12 bases. The CDR3 contains 12 residues. Naive CD8 cells lacked CD45RO, underwent positive selection for CCR7 and left out terminally differentiated effector memory CD45RA+ cells. The rearrangement joins TRBV30 to TRBJ1-4; the D gene is possibly TRBD1 (6 bases). The sequence derives from a man aged 18 to 30 in good health. Some clones in this sample may be carry-over from other donors' samples. Source material: naive CD8+ T cells from PBMCs. Written as DNA, the CDR3 is TGTGCCTGGAGTGTAGACAGGAATGGACTGTTTTTT. Protein product: CAWSVDRNGLFF.